The clone carrying this T cell receptor beta chain was recorded many times. Its antigen is undetermined. Germline trimming cut 2 bases from V and 8 bases from J; bases unmatched to any gene: 10. The germline CDR1 and CDR2 sequences are SGHRS and YFSETQ. The CDR3 totals 16 residues. This sample was taken from a study of CD8+CD57+ T cells in acquired aplastic anemia. Study-wide context: Isolated CD4+ and CD8+ cells, once sorted, yielded DNA averaging around 3 ug.

General study results and limits: The same twenty-nine CD8+ CDR3 sequences occurred in patients and in controls.

Genomic DNA was employed as the template in profiling TCR beta VDJ and CDR3. TCRdb independently ran MiXCR on the reads; one entry per CDR3 protein. The sample shows fewer than 150,000 distinct CDR3 sequences, around 50% of them seen only once. The V call is TRBV5-1, the J call TRBJ2-2; 9 bases are a match to TRBD1. The sample comprised sorted CD4+, CD8+, or CD8+CD57+ T cells (not recorded which) from PBMCs. The source of this sequence is a human donor in good health, serving as a control. CDR3 residues: CASSFGTGQGIGELFF. CDR3 coding DNA: TGCGCCAGCAGCTTTGGTACAGGACAGGGGATTGGGGAGCTGTTTTTT.